This TCR beta chain was profiled in a study of shared clonotypes between healthy human individuals. This CDR3 has 15 amino acids. The germline gives CDR1 LGHNA, CDR2 YNFKEQ. Trimming took 0 bases from V and 6 from J, leaving 12 bases between them. Sequencing was performed with immunoSEQ multiplex PCR; in TCRdb, only in-frame clones are kept and a portion is missing. The sample includes 2.3 million or so clones, 85% to 95% of them seen just once. As regards this clone: Antigen: not known.

Study findings and constraints: Represented diversity, genetic and exposure-history alike, was limited by few donors. Estimated richness was generally greater in naive than memory subsets.

The study drew all its donors from Caucasian adults living in Nashville, Tennessee. A CD45RA+ naive subset and a CD45RA-negative memory subset were split from CD4+ cells. The sample comprised naive CD4+ T cells from PBMCs. The subset: CD45RA+ positively selected. This chain connects TRBV4-2 to TRBJ2-1; tentatively, D is TRBD2 (5 bases). This sequence originates from a man between 18 and 29 years old in good health. Some clones in this sample may be carry-over from other donors' samples. The CDR3 is CASSQEIRGINEQFF. The CDR3 nucleotides read TGTGCCAGCAGCCAAGAAATCCGGGGAATCAATGAGCAGTTCTTC.